These 27 T cell receptor beta chains came from one sample sequenced in a study of blood T cell repertoires in COVID-19. Using immunoSEQ multiplex PCR, the repertoire was profiled, and TCRdb retains in-frame clones only, with some absent. The data hold some 300,000 clones, with around 86% observed a single time. Sequencing used peripheral blood. Receptor source: a man between 70 and 80 years old with acute or convalescent COVID-19.

The J gene is TRBJ2-1, the V gene TRBV5-4; 12 positions match TRBD2. The germline CDR1 and CDR2 sequences are SGHNT and YYREEE (reference sequence). J lost 5 bases, V lost 4 bases, and 4 bases had no gene match. The length of the CDR3 is 15 residues. In nucleotides, the CDR3 is TGTGCCAGCAGCCCATCTAGCGGGAGGGACAATGAGCAGTTCTTC. It is translated as CASSPSSGRDNEQFF. Full variable domain (remainder filled in from reference TRBV5-4 and TRBJ2-1): ETGVTQSPTHLIKTRGQQVTLRCSSQSGHNTVSWYQQALGQGPQFIFQYYREEENGRGNFPPRFSGLQFPNYSSELNVNALELDDSALYLCASSPSSGRDNEQFFGPGTRLTVL.

This clone turned up a few times. The V call is TRBV2, the J call TRBJ1-3; 9 bases line up with TRBD1. With V trimmed by 2 bases and J by 6 bases, 5 bases remained unmatched. In germline, CDR1 is SNHLY, CDR2 FYNNEI. CDR3 size: 15 residues. The CDR3 DNA is TGTGCCAGCAGTGAATTGGGACAGGGAGTAAACACCATATATTTT. It yields the protein CASSELGQGVNTIYF.

V gene TRBV2 combines with J gene TRBJ2-1; weak D call: TRBD1 (5 bases). CDR1 is SNHLY, CDR2 FYNNEI, per germline. CDR3 size: 16 residues. Trimming pared 4 bases from V and 0 bases from J, leaving 13 bases between. The CDR3 region is CASSGGGRSSYNEQFF. CDR3 nucleotide sequence: TGTGCCAGCAGTGGGGGCGGCCGATCCTCCTACAATGAGCAGTTCTTC.

V usage is TRBV2 and J usage is TRBJ2-5; 8 bases align to TRBD1. Unmatched junction bases numbered 1, after V lost 6 bases and J lost 4 bases. Germline V CDR1 and CDR2: SNHLY, FYNNEI. This CDR3 region has 12 residues. CDR3 region: CASRTGGETQYF. CDR3 DNA sequence: TGTGCCAGCAGAACAGGGGGAGAGACCCAGTACTTC.

This chain uses TRBV29-1 with TRBJ2-1; weak D call: TRBD2 (5 bases). Germline V CDR1 and CDR2: SQVTM, ANQGSEA. The CDR3 extends over 16 amino acids. V lost 1 base and J 5 bases, leaving 18 bases between the germline ends. CDR3 in DNA: TGCAGCGTTGAAGGGGCCCCTCGGGGTGGGAACAATGAGCAGTTCTTC. This sequence encodes CSVEGAPRGGNNEQFF.

The J gene is TRBJ2-1, the V gene TRBV9, with D perhaps TRBD1 (6 bases). Per the germline V gene, CDR1 is SGDLS and CDR2 is YYNGEE. This CDR3 is built from 15 residues. V lost 0 bases, J lost 2 bases, and 9 bases lay in between. DNA of the CDR3: TGTGCCAGCAGCGTAGCACAGGGTCCCTACAATGAGCAGTTCTTC. Its translation is CASSVAQGPYNEQFF.

This clone was recorded a few times. The V gene is TRBV5-1, the J gene TRBJ2-3; 9 bases match TRBD1. The CDR3 runs to 14 residues. From germline, CDR1 is SGHRS and CDR2 YFSETQ. J lost 6 bases, V lost 5 bases, and 7 bases had no gene match. The DNA for the CDR3 is TGCGCCAGCAGACCGGGACAGGGCCTGGATACGCAGTATTTT. It yields the protein CASRPGQGLDTQYF.

This rearrangement joins TRBV5-4 to TRBJ2-1; the D is unclear. The CDR3 is made up of 12 amino acids. CDR1 and CDR2 from the germline V gene are SGHNT and YYREEE (reference sequence). V lost 4 bases, J lost 7 bases, and 9 bases lay in between. DNA of the CDR3: TGTGCCAGCAGCCTGGGTTTAAATGAGCAGTTCTTC. Encoded protein: CASSLGLNEQFF.

The rearrangement links TRBV5-1 to TRBJ2-6, with a possible D match to TRBD2 (6 bases). V was trimmed by 0 bases and J by 1 base, leaving 14 bases between them. CDR3 size: 18 residues. Per germline, CDR1 SGHRS and CDR2 YFSETQ. CDR3 DNA sequence: TGCGCCAGCAGCTTGGAACCCGGCGGGGCATCTGGGGCCAACGTCCTGACTTTC. Its protein is CASSLEPGGASGANVLTF.

The CDR3 nucleotides are TGTGCCAGCAGCCTAAGGGGGCCCTTAGGTGAGCAGTTCTTC. Translation: CASSLRGPLGEQFF. The gene calls are TRBV7-3 and TRBJ2-1, with 7 bases fitting TRBD1. Unmatched junction bases numbered 10, after V lost 5 bases and J lost 9 bases. Per the germline V gene, CDR1 is SGHTA and CDR2 is FQGTGA. CDR3 length: 14 amino acids.

CDR3 loop: CASSFGASNTGELFF. DNA for the CDR3: TGTGCCAGTAGTTTTGGGGCTTCGAACACCGGGGAGCTGTTTTTT. The V and J genes are TRBV19 and TRBJ2-2; D might be TRBD1 (5 bases). V shed 5 bases and J shed 0 bases, with 10 bases lying between them. Germline assignment: CDR1 LNHDA and CDR2 SQIVND (reference sequence). The CDR3 spans 15 residues.

The chain recombines TRBV5-1 with TRBJ2-1; perhaps TRBD1 as D (6 bases). The CDR3 has 15 residues. CDR1 SGHRS and CDR2 YFSETQ come from the germline V gene. Trimming took 5 bases from V and 6 from J, leaving 18 bases between them. CDR3 nucleotides: TGCGCCAGCAGTACCAACGGATACAGGGTCAATGAGCAGTTCTTC. Protein: CASSTNGYRVNEQFF.

V usage is TRBV6-2 or TRBV6-3 and J usage is TRBJ1-6; D gene ambiguous. The V end was cut by 2 bases, the J end by 10 bases, with 15 bases between. CDR3 length: 15 residues. Germline values: CDR1 MNHEY, CDR2 SVGEGT. The chain's CDR3 is CASSYLGEFGSPLHF. DNA of the CDR3: TGTGCCAGCAGTTACCTCGGGGAATTTGGATCACCCCTCCACTTT.

This chain uses TRBV19 with TRBJ1-5; maybe TRBD1 (5 bases). Per the germline V gene, CDR1 is LNHDA and CDR2 is SQIVND (reference sequence). Between the trimmed V and J ends, which lost 5 bases and 1 base, there was a span of 18 bases. The CDR3 consists of 17 residues. The CDR3 DNA sequence: TGTGCCAGTAGTCCCAGATCTAGGGGTTGGAGCAATCAGCCCCAGCATTTT. Protein sequence: CASSPRSRGWSNQPQHF.

The rearrangement joins TRBV10-3 to TRBJ1-4; D remains unclear. The V end lost 8 bases, the J end lost 7 bases, and 14 bases lay between the germline ends. Germline V gene lookup returns CDR1 ENHRY and CDR2 SYGVKD. This CDR3 comprises 13 residues. As DNA, the CDR3 is TGTGCCATCGCGGGCGGGCCAGGTGAAAAACTGTTTTTT. Its translation is CAIAGGPGEKLFF.

The chain recombines TRBV18 with TRBJ2-3; D not certain. V was clipped by 4 bases and J by 0 bases, with 11 bases between them. Germline V gives CDR1 KGHSH, CDR2 LQKENI. This CDR3 is 15 amino acids long. CDR3 in amino acids: CASSLRVGSTDTQYF. The CDR3 DNA is TGTGCCAGCTCACTACGGGTCGGGAGCACAGATACGCAGTATTTT.

The chain has TRBV3-1 (or the pseudogene TRBV3-2) and TRBJ2-1, with D tentatively TRBD2 (5 bases). The V and J ends lost 1 base and 6 bases respectively, with 16 bases between them. Germline CDR1 reads LGHDT; CDR2 reads YNNKEL (reference sequence). There are 16 residues in the CDR3. CDR3 region: CASSQAALVPFNEQFF. The CDR3 nucleotides are TGTGCCAGCAGCCAAGCTGCACTAGTCCCCTTCAATGAGCAGTTCTTC.

The chain has TRBV21-1 and TRBJ2-3; TRBD2 was called by the table and not checked on the DNA. TRBV21-1 represents a pseudogene. The CDR3 length is 16 residues. The CDR3 DNA is TGTGCCAGCAGCAAAGGAGCTAGCGGGAGCACAGATACGCAGTATTTT. Translated, it gives CASSKGASGSTDTQYF.

In DNA, the CDR3 is TGTGCCAGCAGTTTATTGCTAAAGGGACACGCCCCCTCCTACGAGCAGTACTTC. It is translated as CASSLLLKGHAPSYEQYF. The chain recombines TRBV28 with TRBJ2-7; TRBD1 is a possible D gene (6 bases). Trimming pared 1 base from V and 0 bases from J, leaving 19 bases between. The CDR3 consists of 18 residues. Germline V lookup: CDR1 MDHEN, CDR2 SYDVKM.

This chain connects TRBV20-1 to TRBJ1-1; no firm D call. Germline CDR1 reads DFQATT; CDR2 reads SNEGSKA (reference sequence). This CDR3 contains 12 residues. Trimming shortened V by 3 bases and J by 3 bases, and 8 bases separated the two germline ends. The DNA of the CDR3 is TGCAGTGCTAGTGACGGGTACACTGAAGCTTTCTTT. Amino acids: CSASDGYTEAFF.

The chain employs TRBV29-1 and TRBJ1-2; weak D call: TRBD1 (5 bases). V was shortened by 6 bases and J by 0 bases, with 14 bases between the two germline ends. The CDR3 sequence is 14 residues long. Germline V gives CDR1 SQVTM, CDR2 ANQGSEA. In DNA, the CDR3 is TGCAGCGTACCGGTTGGGGGGACTAACTATGGCTACACCTTC. Protein sequence: CSVPVGGTNYGYTF.

The genes are TRBV6-2 or TRBV6-3 and TRBJ2-3; a weak D match, TRBD2 (7 bases). CDR1 and CDR2 from the germline V gene are MNHEY and SVGEGT. Trimming took off 4 bases at V and 6 bases at J, with 11 bases between the two ends. The CDR3 extends over 13 amino acids. CDR3: CASSSRGADTQYF. CDR3 nucleotide sequence: TGTGCCAGCAGTTCTCGGGGGGCGGATACGCAGTATTTT.

The chain employs TRBV24-1 and TRBJ2-3, with TRBD1 identical over 7 bases. CDR3 length: 16 residues. With V trimmed by 2 bases and J by 2 bases, 6 bases remained unmatched. In germline, CDR1 is KGHDR, CDR2 SFDVKD. DNA for the CDR3: TGTGCCACCAGTGATTCACCGGGACAGCACACAGATACGCAGTATTTT. This codes for CATSDSPGQHTDTQYF.

The rearrangement links TRBV19 to TRBJ2-2; 11 bases map to TRBD2. Germline assignment: CDR1 LNHDA and CDR2 SQIVND (reference sequence). The CDR3 has 17 amino acids. V lost 5 bases to trimming and J lost 6 bases; unmatched junction nucleotides: 11. The CDR3: CASSQASGRFLAGELFF. Written as DNA, the CDR3 is TGTGCCAGTAGTCAGGCTAGCGGGAGGTTCTTGGCCGGGGAGCTGTTTTTT.

The chain combines TRBV5-1 with TRBJ2-1; TRBD2 agrees at 10 bases. This CDR3 comprises 14 residues. CDR1 is SGHRS, CDR2 YFSETQ, per germline. V shed 7 bases and J 9 bases; nucleotides not matched to a gene: 10. DNA of the CDR3: TGCGCCAGCGTGGACGCTAGCGGGGGTTCTGAGCAGTTCTTC. Translated, it gives CASVDASGGSEQFF.

This clone was seen once. This rearrangement joins TRBV5-1 to TRBJ1-2, with 7 bases fitting TRBD1. Germline CDR1 reads SGHRS; CDR2 reads YFSETQ. The CDR3 loop spans 15 amino acids. The junction had 7 bases not matched to a gene; V was cut back by 5 bases and J by 0 bases. In nucleotides, the CDR3 is TGCGCCAGCAGGGTGACCGGGACAGCTAACTATGGCTACACCTTC. It is translated as CASRVTGTANYGYTF.

The chain employs TRBV24-1 and TRBJ2-3; 14 bases are shared with TRBD2. The junction had 8 bases not matched to a gene; V was cut back by 2 bases and J by 2 bases. CDR3 size: 19 residues. Germline CDR1 is KGHDR and CDR2 is SFDVKD. For the CDR3, the DNA is TGTGCCACCAGTGATTCAGGACTAGCGGGGGGCGTAATCACAGATACGCAGTATTTT. Its translation is CATSDSGLAGGVITDTQYF.